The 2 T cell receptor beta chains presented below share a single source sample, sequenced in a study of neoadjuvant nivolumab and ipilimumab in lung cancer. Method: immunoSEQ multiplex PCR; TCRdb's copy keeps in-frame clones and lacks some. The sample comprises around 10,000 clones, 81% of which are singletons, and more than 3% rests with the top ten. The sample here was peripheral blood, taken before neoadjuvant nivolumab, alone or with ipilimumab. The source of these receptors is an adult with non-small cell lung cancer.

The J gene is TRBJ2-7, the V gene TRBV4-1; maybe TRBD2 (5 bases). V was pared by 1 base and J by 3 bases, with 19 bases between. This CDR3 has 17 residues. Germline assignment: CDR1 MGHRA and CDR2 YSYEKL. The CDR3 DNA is TGCGCCAGCAGCCAAGCGCAAGGAGAACGAGCGGTCTACGAGCAGTACTTC. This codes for CASSQAQGERAVYEQYF.

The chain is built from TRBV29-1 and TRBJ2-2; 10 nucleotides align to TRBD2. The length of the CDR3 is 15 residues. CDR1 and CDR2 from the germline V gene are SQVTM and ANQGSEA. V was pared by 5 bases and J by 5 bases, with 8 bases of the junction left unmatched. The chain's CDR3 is CSVKLAGGGTGELFF. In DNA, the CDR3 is TGCAGCGTTAAATTAGCGGGAGGAGGAACCGGGGAGCTGTTTTTT.